This T cell receptor (beta chain) was sequenced during a study of blood T cell repertoires in COVID-19. Study overall: Sites in the United States, Italy and Spain provided acute and convalescent COVID-19 samples. PBMCs, B-cell-depleted T cells, or T cells were the source of the cDNA or gDNA that made up the material.

This CDR3 region has 14 residues. Trimming took 1 base from V and 10 from J; bases not matched to a gene: 1. Germline V gives CDR1 MNHNS, CDR2 SASEGT. In the study's own analysis: Amplified reference gene primers provided the basis for estimating nucleated cell counts. The method was immunoSEQ multiplex PCR; TCRdb's version includes in-frame clones alone and lacks a portion of them. For V, J and clone size, that table is used; D and trimming come from the DNA. The sample lists 68,000 or so clones; nearly 90% were seen once. The Seattle patients, enrolled during active infection, were followed longitudinally.

This clonotype was sampled from a woman aged 45-59 years with COVID-19, enrolled during active disease. The V call is TRBV6-1, the J call TRBJ1-6, with TRBD1 matching 10 bases. The sequenced sample was peripheral blood. The CDR3 sequence: CASSEGDRGSPLHF. CDR3 sequence (DNA): TGTGCCAGCAGTGAAGGGGACAGGGGATCACCCCTCCACTTT.